The subject of this entry is one T cell receptor beta chain. Its antigen is still unknown. TCRdb reprocessed the PCR reads with MiXCR, giving one entry per CDR3 protein. The data hold hundreds of thousands of distinct CDR3 sequences, with about 25% observed a single time. Researchers sorted naive CD8 T cells as cells that were CD8+CD4-CCR7+CD45RA+. The CDR3 sequence is 16 residues long. The V and J ends lost 1 base and 6 bases, in that order; junction bases with no gene match: 11. Germline assignment: CDR1 DFQATT and CDR2 SNEGSKA (reference sequence). This specimen comes from a study of molecular identifiers for immune sequencing clone quantification. The overall study: Replicate experiments took RNA from 20,000 or 100,000 naive CD8 cells, divided it five ways and sequenced four. General study results and limits: Whereas naive cells kept under 1% of molecules in clones above 20 RNA copies, such clones held over 97% in effectors.

Sample: naive CD8+ T cells from blood, with Jurkat cell RNA spiked in. Sample subset: FACS-sorted CD8+CD4-CCR7+CD45RA+ naive T cells. V is TRBV20-1 and J is TRBJ2-3; 9 bases are shared with TRBD2. This TCR came from a human donor in good health. Some libraries in this study had Jurkat cell RNA spiked in. CDR3 DNA: TGCAGTGCTAGAGTACATAGCGGGGGAGTGTGGGATACGCAGTATTTT. It translates to CSARVHSGGVWDTQYF.